This T cell receptor beta chain came from a study of cytomegalovirus exposure and HLA in healthy donors. Study findings and constraints: Later on, an analysis tied over 15,000 TCR beta sequences to HLA alleles at 0.05 false discovery rate. When a later analysis compared HLA-associated TCR beta chains with equally common others, the HLA-associated chains turned out to be more clonally expanded and to have lower generation probabilities. 150 or so TCR beta chains were listed as cytomegalovirus-associated.

Per the germline V gene, CDR1 is MNHNS and CDR2 is SASEGT. The J segment lost 1 base and the V segment lost 4 bases, leaving 4 bases of the junction unmatched. The CDR3 extends over 15 amino acids. Comment on this clone: Its antigen is as yet unknown.

This PCR relied on a set of 60 Vbeta primers and 13 Jbeta primers. Sequencing was performed with immunoSEQ multiplex PCR; in TCRdb, only in-frame clones are kept and a portion is missing. The profile shows some 150,000 clones, approximately 84% of them singletons. The receptor comes from a woman aged 40-49 years in good health and CMV-seronegative. The rearrangement uses TRBV6-1 and TRBJ1-1; 9 positions match TRBD1. Input material: PBMCs. CDR3 nucleotides: TGTGCCAGCAGTGGCAGGACAGGGGCGAACACTGAAGCTTTCTTT. This codes for CASSGRTGANTEAFF.